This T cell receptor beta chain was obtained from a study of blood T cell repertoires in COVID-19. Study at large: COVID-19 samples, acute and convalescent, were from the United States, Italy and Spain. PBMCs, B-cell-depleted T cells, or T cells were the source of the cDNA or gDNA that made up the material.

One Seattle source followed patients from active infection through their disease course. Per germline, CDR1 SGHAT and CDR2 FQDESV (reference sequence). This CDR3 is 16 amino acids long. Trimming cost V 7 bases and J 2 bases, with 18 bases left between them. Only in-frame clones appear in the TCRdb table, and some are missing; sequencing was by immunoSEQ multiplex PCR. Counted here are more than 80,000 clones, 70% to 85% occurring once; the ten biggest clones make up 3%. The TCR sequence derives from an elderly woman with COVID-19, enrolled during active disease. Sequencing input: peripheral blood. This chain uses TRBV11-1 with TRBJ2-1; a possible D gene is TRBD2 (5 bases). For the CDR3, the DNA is TGTGCCAGCACCAGAGGGCGGAGACTCGCCTACAATGAGCAGTTCTTC. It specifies CASTRGRRLAYNEQFF.